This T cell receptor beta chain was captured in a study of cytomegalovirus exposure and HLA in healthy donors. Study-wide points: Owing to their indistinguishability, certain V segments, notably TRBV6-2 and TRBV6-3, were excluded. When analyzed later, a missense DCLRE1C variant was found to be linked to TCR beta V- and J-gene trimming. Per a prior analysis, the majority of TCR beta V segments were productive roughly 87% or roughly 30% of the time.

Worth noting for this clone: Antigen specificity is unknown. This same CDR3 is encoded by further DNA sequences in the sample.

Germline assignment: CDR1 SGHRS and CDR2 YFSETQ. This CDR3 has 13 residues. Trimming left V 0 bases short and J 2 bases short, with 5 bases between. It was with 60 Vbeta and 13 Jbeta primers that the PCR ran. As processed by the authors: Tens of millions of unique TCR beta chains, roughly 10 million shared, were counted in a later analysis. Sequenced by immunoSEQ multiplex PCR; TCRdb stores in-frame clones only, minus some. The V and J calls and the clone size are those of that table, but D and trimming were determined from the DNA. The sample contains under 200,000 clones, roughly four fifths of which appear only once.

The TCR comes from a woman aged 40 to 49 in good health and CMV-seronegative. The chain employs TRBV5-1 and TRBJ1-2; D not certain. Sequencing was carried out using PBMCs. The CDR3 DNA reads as TGCGCCAGCAGCTTGGACACGAACTATGGCTACACCTTC. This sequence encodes CASSLDTNYGYTF.